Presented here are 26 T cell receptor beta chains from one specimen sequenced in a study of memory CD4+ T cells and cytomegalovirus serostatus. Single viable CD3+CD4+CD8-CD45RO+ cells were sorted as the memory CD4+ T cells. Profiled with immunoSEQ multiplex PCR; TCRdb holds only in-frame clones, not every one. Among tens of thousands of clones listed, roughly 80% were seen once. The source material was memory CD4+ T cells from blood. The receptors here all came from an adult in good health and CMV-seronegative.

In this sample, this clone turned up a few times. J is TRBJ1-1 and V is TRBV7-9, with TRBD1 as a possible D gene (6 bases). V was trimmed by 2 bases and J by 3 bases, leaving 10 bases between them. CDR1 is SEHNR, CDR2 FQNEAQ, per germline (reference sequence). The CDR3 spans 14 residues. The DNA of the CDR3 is TGTGCCAGCAGCTTACGGGACACTGACACTGAAGCTTTCTTT. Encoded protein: CASSLRDTDTEAFF.

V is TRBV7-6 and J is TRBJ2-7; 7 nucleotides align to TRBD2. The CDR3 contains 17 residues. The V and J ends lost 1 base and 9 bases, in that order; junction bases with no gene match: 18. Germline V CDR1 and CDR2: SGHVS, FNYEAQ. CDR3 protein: CASSLDGAGLTTTRQYF. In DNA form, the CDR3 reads TGTGCCAGCAGCTTAGATGGGGCGGGACTAACAACTACGAGGCAGTACTTC.

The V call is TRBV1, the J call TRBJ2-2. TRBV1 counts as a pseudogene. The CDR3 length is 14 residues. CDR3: CTSSLGGGTGELFF. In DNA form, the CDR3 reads TGCACCAGCAGCTTGGGGGGCGGCACCGGGGAGCTGTTTTTT.

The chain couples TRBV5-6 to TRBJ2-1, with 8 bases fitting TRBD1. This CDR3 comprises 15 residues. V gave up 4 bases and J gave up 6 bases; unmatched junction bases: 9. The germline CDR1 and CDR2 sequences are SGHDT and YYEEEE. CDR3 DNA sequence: TGTGCCAGCAGCCCTCCGGACAGGGACATCAATGAGCAGTTCTTC. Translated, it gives CASSPPDRDINEQFF.

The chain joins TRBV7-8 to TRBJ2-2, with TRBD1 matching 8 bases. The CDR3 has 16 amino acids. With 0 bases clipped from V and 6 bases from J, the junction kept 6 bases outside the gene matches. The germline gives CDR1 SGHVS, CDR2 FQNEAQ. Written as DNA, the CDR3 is TGTGCCAGCAGCTTAGCGCGGACAGGGATCTCCGGGGAGCTGTTTTTT. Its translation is CASSLARTGISGELFF.

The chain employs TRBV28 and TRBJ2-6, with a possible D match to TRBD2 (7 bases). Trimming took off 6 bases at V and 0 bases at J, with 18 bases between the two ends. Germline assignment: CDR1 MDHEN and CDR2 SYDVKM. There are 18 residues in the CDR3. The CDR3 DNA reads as TGTGCCAGCAGCCCAATGGGGGGGGCCGGCTCTGGGGCCAACGTCCTGACTTTC. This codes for CASSPMGGAGSGANVLTF.

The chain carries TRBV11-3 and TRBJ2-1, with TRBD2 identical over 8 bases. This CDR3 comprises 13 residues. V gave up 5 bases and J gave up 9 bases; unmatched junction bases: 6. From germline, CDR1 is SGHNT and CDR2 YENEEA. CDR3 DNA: TGTGCCAGCAGCAACCCGGGGGGGAGTGAGCAGTTCTTC. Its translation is CASSNPGGSEQFF.

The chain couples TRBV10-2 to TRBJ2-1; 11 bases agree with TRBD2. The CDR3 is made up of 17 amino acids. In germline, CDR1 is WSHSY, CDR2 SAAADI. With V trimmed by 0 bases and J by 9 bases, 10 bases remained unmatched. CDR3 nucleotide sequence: TGCGCCAGCAGTGAGTCTCGATGGAGACTAGCGGGATTTGAGCAGTTCTTC. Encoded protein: CASSESRWRLAGFEQFF.

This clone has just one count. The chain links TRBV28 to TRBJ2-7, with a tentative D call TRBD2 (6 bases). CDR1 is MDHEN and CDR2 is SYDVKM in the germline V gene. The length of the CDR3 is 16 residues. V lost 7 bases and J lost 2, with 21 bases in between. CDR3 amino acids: CASMAAYRSGAYEQYF. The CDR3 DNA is TGTGCCAGCATGGCAGCCTATCGGTCGGGGGCCTACGAGCAGTACTTC.

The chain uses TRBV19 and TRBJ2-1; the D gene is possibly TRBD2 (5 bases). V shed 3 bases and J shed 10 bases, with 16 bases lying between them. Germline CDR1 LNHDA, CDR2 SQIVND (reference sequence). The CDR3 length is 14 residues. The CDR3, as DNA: TGTGCCAGTAGTATGGTCCGGGGAGCGGACGAGCAGTTCTTC. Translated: CASSMVRGADEQFF. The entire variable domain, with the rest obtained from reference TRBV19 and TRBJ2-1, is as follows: DGGITQSPKYLFRKEGQNVTLSCEQNLNHDAMYWYRQDPGQGLRLIYYSQIVNDFQKGDIAEGYSVSREKKESFPLTVTSAQKNPTAFYLCASSMVRGADEQFFGPGTRLTVL.

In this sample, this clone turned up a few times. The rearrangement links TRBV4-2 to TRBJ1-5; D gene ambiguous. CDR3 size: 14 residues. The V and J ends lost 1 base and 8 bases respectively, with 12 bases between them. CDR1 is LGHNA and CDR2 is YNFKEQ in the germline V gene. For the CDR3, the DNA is TGTGCCAGCAGCCAAGTCGGAGGGTTGGAGCCCCAGCATTTT. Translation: CASSQVGGLEPQHF.

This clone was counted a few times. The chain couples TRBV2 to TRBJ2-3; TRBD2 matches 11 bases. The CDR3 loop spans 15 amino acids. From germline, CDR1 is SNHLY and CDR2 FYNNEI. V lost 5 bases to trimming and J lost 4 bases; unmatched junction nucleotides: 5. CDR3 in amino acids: CASSPTSGSADTQYF. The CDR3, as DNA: TGTGCCAGCAGTCCAACTAGCGGGAGCGCAGATACGCAGTATTTT.

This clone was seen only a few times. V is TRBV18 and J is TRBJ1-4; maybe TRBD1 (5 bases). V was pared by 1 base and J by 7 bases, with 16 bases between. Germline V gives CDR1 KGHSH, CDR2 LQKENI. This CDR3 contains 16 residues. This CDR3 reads CASSPQADSLREKLFF. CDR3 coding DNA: TGTGCCAGCTCACCACAAGCCGACAGCCTACGTGAAAAACTGTTTTTT.

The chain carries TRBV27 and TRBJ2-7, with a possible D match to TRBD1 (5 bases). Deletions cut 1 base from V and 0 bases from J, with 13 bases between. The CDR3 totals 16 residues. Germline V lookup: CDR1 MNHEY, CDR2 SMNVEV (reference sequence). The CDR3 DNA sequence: TGTGCCAGCAGTTTATTCGGCAGACAGAGCTCCTACGAGCAGTACTTC. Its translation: CASSLFGRQSSYEQYF.

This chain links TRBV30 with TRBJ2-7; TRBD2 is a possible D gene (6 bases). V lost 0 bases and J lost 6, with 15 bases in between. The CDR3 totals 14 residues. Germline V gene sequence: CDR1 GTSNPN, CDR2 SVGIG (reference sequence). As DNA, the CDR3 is TGTGCCTGGAGTGTACAAGGAGGGGTCCCCGAGCAGTACTTC. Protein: CAWSVQGGVPEQYF.

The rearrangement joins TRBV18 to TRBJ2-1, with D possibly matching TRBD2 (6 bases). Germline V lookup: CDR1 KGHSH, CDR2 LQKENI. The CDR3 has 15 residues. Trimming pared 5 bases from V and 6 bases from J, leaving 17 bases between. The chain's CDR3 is CASSTGAGGVNEQFF. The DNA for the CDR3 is TGTGCCAGCTCAACGGGAGCTGGAGGGGTCAATGAGCAGTTCTTC.

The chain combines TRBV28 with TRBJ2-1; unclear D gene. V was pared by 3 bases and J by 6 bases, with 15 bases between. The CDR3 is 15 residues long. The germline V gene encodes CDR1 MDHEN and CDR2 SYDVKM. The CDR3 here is CASSFPRAPSNEQFF. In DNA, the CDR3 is TGTGCCAGCAGTTTCCCTAGGGCCCCCAGCAATGAGCAGTTCTTC. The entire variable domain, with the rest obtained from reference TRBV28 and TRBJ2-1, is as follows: DVKVTQSSRYLVKRTGEKVFLECVQDMDHENMFWYRQDPGLGLRLIYFSYDVKMKEKGDIPEGYSVSREKKERFSLILESASTNQTSMYLCASSFPRAPSNEQFFGPGTRLTVL.

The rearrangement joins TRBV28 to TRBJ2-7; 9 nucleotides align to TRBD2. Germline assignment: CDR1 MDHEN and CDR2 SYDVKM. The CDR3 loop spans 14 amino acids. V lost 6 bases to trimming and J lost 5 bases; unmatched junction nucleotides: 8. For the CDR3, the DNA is TGTGCCAGCAGGGGTAGCGGGAGTATCCACGAGCAGTACTTC. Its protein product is CASRGSGSIHEQYF.

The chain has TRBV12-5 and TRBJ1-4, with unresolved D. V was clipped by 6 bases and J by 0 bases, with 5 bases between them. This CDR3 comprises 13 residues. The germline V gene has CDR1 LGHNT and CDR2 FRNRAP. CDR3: CASGRATNEKLFF. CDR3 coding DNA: TGTGCTAGTGGCCGGGCAACTAATGAAAAACTGTTTTTT.

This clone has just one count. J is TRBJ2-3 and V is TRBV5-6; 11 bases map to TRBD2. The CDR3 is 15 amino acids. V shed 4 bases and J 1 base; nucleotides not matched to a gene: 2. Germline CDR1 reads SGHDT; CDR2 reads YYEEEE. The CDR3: CASSKGLAGTDTQYF. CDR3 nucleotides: TGTGCCAGCAGCAAGGGACTAGCGGGCACAGATACGCAGTATTTT. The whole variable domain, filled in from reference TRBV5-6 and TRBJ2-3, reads DAGVTQSPTHLIKTRGQQVTLRCSPKSGHDTVSWYQQALGQGPQFIFQYYEEEERQRGNFPDRFSGHQFPNYSSELNVNALLLGDSALYLCASSKGLAGTDTQYFGPGTRLTVL.

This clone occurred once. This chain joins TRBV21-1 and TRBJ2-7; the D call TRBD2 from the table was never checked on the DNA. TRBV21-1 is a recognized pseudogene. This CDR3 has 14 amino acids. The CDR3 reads CASSNRDPSYEQYF. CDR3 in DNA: TGTGCCAGCAGCAACCGGGATCCCTCCTACGAGCAGTACTTC.

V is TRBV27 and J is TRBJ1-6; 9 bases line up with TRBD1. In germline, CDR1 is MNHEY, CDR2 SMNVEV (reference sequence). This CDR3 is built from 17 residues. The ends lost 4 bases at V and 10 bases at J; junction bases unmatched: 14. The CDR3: CASSSHRTGELRSPLHF. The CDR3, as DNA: TGTGCCAGCAGTTCCCACCGGACAGGGGAATTAAGATCACCCCTCCACTTT.

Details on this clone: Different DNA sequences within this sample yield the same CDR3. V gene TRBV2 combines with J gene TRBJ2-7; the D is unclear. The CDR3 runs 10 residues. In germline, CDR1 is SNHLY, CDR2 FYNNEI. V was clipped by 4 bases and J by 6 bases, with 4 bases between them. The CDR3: CASSVFEQYF. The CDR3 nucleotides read TGTGCCAGCAGTGTCTTCGAGCAGTACTTC.

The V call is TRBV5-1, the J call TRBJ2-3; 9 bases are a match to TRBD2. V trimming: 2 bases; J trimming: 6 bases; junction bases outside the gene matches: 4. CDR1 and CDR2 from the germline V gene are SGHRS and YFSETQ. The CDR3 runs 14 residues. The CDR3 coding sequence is TGCGCCAGCAGCTTTAGCGGGAGCGGGGATACGCAGTATTTT. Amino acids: CASSFSGSGDTQYF.

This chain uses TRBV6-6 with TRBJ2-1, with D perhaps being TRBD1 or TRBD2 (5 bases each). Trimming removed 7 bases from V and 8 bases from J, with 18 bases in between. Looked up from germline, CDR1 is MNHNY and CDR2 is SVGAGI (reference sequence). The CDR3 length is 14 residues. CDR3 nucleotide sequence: TGTGCCAGCACCCAAGGGGCGGGTGCCTATGAGCAGTTCTTC. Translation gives CASTQGAGAYEQFF.

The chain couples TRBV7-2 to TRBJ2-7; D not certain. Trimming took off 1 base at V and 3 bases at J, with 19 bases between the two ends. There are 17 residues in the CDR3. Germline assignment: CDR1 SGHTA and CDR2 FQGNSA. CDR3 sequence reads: CASSLVQYGRGLYEQYF. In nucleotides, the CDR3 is TGTGCCAGCAGCTTAGTGCAGTACGGACGCGGCCTCTACGAGCAGTACTTC.